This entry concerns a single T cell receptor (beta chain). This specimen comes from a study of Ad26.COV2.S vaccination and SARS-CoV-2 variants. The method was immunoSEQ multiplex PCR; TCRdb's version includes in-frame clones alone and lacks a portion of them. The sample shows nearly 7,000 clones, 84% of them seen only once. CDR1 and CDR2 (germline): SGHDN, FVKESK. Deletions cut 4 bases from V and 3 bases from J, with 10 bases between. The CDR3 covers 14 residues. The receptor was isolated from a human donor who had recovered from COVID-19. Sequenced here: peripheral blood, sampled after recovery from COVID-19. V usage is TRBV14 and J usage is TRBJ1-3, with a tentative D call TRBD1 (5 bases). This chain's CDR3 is CASSPGQSGNTIYF. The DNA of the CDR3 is TGTGCCAGCAGCCCAGGGCAGAGTGGAAACACCATATATTTT.